This TCR beta chain was captured by sequencing in a study of regulatory T cells in long-lasting Graves disease. Study-wide findings and caveats: Because few samples were included, accuracy may have been lower. More public clonotypes were shared by persistent patients (approximately 3,000) than by new patients (roughly 930). There were preferences for TRBV28, TRBJ1-2 and TRBJ2-5 in persistent disease.

Concerning this clonotype: The target antigen is unknown.

CDR3-region Arm-PCR and iRepertoire HTBI primers produced the TCR beta libraries. One entry per CDR3 protein results from TCRdb running MiXCR on the multiplex PCR reads. The sample lists about 300,000 distinct CDR3 sequences, over 15% occurring once. The time point here: newly diagnosed GD, antithyroid drugs for less than 3 months. PBMC-derived RNA was used for the TCR library. The V gene end was trimmed by 3 bases and the J gene end by 11 bases; junction bases not matched to a gene: 9. Per germline, CDR1 LGHNT and CDR2 FRNRAP. The CDR3 consists of 14 residues. The chain uses TRBV12-5 and TRBJ1-4; 7 nucleotides align to TRBD1. This clonotype was obtained from a female donor with Graves disease. Source: peripheral blood mononuclear cells (PBMCs), taken at new diagnosis, from a patient treated with antithyroid drugs. The CDR3 DNA follows: TGTGCTAGTGGTTTAGGGCAGGGGGTTAGGAAACTGTTTTTT. This codes for CASGLGQGVRKLFF.